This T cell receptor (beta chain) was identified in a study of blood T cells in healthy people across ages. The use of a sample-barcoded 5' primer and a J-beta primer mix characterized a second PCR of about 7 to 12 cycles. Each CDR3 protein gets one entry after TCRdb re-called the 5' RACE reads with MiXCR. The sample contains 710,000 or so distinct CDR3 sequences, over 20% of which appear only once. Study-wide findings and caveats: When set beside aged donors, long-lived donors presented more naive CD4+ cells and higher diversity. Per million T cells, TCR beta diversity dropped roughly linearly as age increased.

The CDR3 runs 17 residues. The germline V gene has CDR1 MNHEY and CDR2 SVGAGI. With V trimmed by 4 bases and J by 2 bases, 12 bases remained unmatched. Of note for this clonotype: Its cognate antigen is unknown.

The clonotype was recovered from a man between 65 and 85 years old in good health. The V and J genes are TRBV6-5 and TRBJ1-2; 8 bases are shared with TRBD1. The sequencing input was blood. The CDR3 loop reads CASSSHRLGQENYGYTF. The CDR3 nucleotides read TGTGCCAGCAGTTCACACCGCCTGGGACAGGAGAACTATGGCTACACCTTC.